Listed below are T cell receptor beta chains from one sample, sequenced in a study of T-cell reconstitution after alpha-beta-depleted transplantation in children. TCRdb independently ran MiXCR on the PCR reads; one entry per CDR3 protein. The sample lists a few hundred thousand distinct CDR3 sequences; 23% were seen once. The sequences come from PBMCs, mostly from graft donor cells, collected 180 days after TCRalphabeta/CD19-depleted stem cell transplant. The receptors derive from a male patient between 10 and 17 years old who had a stem cell transplant for acute lymphoblastic leukemia, so the T cells may come from the graft donor. The CDR3 runs from the conserved cysteine through the conserved F or W. Each record gives: J gene, V gene, D gene, clone size, CDR3 DNA, CDR3 protein. D genes are given only for firm matches. Clone size appears in some rows only: once, few, many, or a class for an expanded clone.

TRBJ2-7 | TRBV10-3 | NA | NA | TGTGCCATCAGTGATACTATTTTAGGCCACGAGCAGTACTTC | CAISDTILGHEQYF
TRBJ2-3 | TRBV18 | NA | NA | TGTGCCAGCTCACCACTACCCCCTAGCACAGATACGCAGTATTTT | CASSPLPPSTDTQYF
TRBJ2-7 | TRBV5-6 | TRBD1 | NA | TGTGCCAGCAGCTTACCGGGACAGCTCTACGAGCAGTACTTC | CASSLPGQLYEQYF
TRBJ1-2 | TRBV4-1 | TRBD1 | few | TGCGCCAGCAGCCAAGGGGGAGACAGGGTGAATAAAGAAAACTATGGCTACACCTTC | CASSQGGDRVNKENYGYTF
TRBJ2-7 | TRBV5-1 | NA | NA | TGCGCCAGCAGCTTACTAACCTCCTACGAGCAGTACTTC | CASSLLTSYEQYF
TRBJ2-1 | TRBV14 | NA | few | TGTGCCAGCAGTCAAGAAATGGGTGTTGCTCACAATGAGCAGTTCTTC | CASSQEMGVAHNEQFF
TRBJ2-7 | TRBV5-1 | TRBD1 | NA | TGCGCCAGCAGCTTTAGTACCGGGACAGGGATACACGAGCAGTACTTC | CASSFSTGTGIHEQYF
TRBJ2-1 | TRBV5-1 | TRBD2 | NA | TGCGCCAGCAGCATAGGACTAGCGGGACCCTACAATGAGCAGTTCTTC | CASSIGLAGPYNEQFF
TRBJ2-2 | TRBV29-1 | NA | few | TGCAGCGTTAGTAGTAGACACCCTGAGACCGGGGAGCTGTTTTTT | CSVSSRHPETGELFF
TRBJ1-2 | TRBV9 | TRBD1 | few | TGTGCCAGCAGCGTAGCTCGTGAGACAGGGAGCGCGGTGGCTAACTATGGCTACACCTTC | CASSVARETGSAVANYGYTF
TRBJ1-2 | TRBV25-1 | TRBD1 | NA | TGTGCCAGCGGATTACAGGGGGCGGGGGGCTACACCTTC | CASGLQGAGGYTF
TRBJ2-7 | TRBV7-2 | NA | few | TGTGCCAGCAGCCCGCGGCGGGAGCAGTACTTC | CASSPRREQYF
TRBJ1-2 | TRBV20-1 | TRBD1 | few | TGCAGTGCTAATCTCGGCGGGACAGGTCAAACGGGTGGCTACACCTTC | CSANLGGTGQTGGYTF
TRBJ2-1 | TRBV15 | TRBD2 | NA | TGTGCCACCAGCAGAGAAGGGACTACCTACAATGAGCAGTTCTTC | CATSREGTTYNEQFF
TRBJ2-5 | TRBV2 | NA | few | TGTGCCAGCAACCGGATGGGGGGCAGCCCGTACCAAGAGACCCAGTACTTC | CASNRMGGSPYQETQYF
TRBJ2-7 | TRBV20-1 | TRBD2 | few | TGCAGTGCTAGAGCCCGGACTAGCGGGAGAGACGAGCAGTACTTC | CSARARTSGRDEQYF
TRBJ1-6 | TRBV6-5 | NA | NA | TGTGCCAGCAGTTACATCGGACAGCCCAATTCACCCCTCCACTTT | CASSYIGQPNSPLHF
TRBJ1-3 | TRBV6-1 | NA | few | TGTGCCAGCGGTGGACTGCTATCGTCTGGAAACACCATATATTTT | CASGGLLSSGNTIYF
TRBJ2-3 | TRBV27 | NA | NA | TGTGCCAGCAGTTCTCCGCCAGATACGCAGTATTTT | CASSSPPDTQYF
TRBJ2-5 | TRBV5-1 | NA | few | TGCGCCAGCAGCTTGGGACCAGCAGAAGAGACCCAGTACTTC | CASSLGPAEETQYF
TRBJ2-3 | TRBV6-5 | TRBD2 | NA | TGTGCCAGCAGTTACTCGGGAATAGCGGGGGGACGCCAAGATACGCAGTATTTT | CASSYSGIAGGRQDTQYF
TRBJ2-7 | TRBV14 | TRBD1 | NA | TGTGCCAGCAGCCAAGACTTTCGGGGGACAGGGGGCTACGAGCAGTACTTC | CASSQDFRGTGGYEQYF
TRBJ1-1 | TRBV18 | NA | few | TGTGCCAGCTCACCACCGAGGGGATCGTACACTGAAGCTTTCTTT | CASSPPRGSYTEAFF
TRBJ2-3 | TRBV11-1 | NA | NA | TGTGCCAGCAGCTTTAGTGACGTTTTGGATGGGATCACAGATACGCAGTATTTT | CASSFSDVLDGITDTQYF
TRBJ2-3 | TRBV5-1 | NA | NA | TGCGCCAGCAGCTCGGACCCCCGGGTGGATACGCAGTATTTT | CASSSDPRVDTQYF
TRBJ2-7 | TRBV2 | NA | few | TGTGCCAGCTGGCGTAGCTCCTACGAGCAGTACTTC | CASWRSSYEQYF
TRBJ2-5 | TRBV3-1 | TRBD2 | NA | TGTGCCAGCAGCCAAGGGGGACTAGCGGGGACCCAGTACTTC | CASSQGGLAGTQYF
TRBJ2-5 | TRBV27 | TRBD2 | few | TGTGCCAGCAGTTTAAAAGCGGGAGGGCCGAAGACCCAGTACTTC | CASSLKAGGPKTQYF
TRBJ2-2 | TRBV11-3 | NA | few | TGTGCCAGCAGCCTCGGGTGGAAGGACACCGGGGAGCTGTTTTTT | CASSLGWKDTGELFF
TRBJ1-5 | TRBV20-1 | NA | few | TGCAGTGCTAGGGCACACCCGGGCCCCAATCAGCCCCAGCATTTT | CSARAHPGPNQPQHF
TRBJ2-7 | TRBV20-1 | NA | NA | TGCAGTGCTAGAGACCCTAGCGCCACCTACGAGCAGTACTTC | CSARDPSATYEQYF
TRBJ2-2 | TRBV10-3 | TRBD1 | few | TGTGCCATCAGTGAGCGGCAGGGGGCGCTGGGCGGGGAGCTGTTTTTT | CAISERQGALGGELFF
TRBJ1-1 | TRBV11-2 | NA | NA | TGTGCCAGCAGCCACGTGAAGGGCCGTGGGGACACTGAAGCTTTCTTT | CASSHVKGRGDTEAFF
TRBJ1-3 | TRBV4-2 | TRBD1 | NA | TGTGCCAGCAACTTCGACAGGGGCTTTTACTCTGGAAACACCATATATTTT | CASNFDRGFYSGNTIYF
TRBJ1-1 | TRBV12-3/TRBV12-4 | NA | NA | TGTGCCAGCAGTCGGAGGAACACTGAAGCTTTCTTT | CASSRRNTEAFF
TRBJ2-1 | TRBV10-1 | TRBD2 | NA | TGCGCCAGCAGTGAGGTGACTAGCGGCTACAATGAGCAGTTCTTC | CASSEVTSGYNEQFF
TRBJ2-1 | TRBV11-2 | TRBD1 | few | TGTGCCAGCAGCCCTGGCCGGGACAGAAAATTCTTC | CASSPGRDRKFF
TRBJ2-7 | TRBV12-3/TRBV12-4 | TRBD1 | NA | TGTGCCAGCAGTTTAAGGAGCCCCGGGACAGTGGCCTACGAGCAGTACTTC | CASSLRSPGTVAYEQYF
TRBJ2-7 | TRBV24-1 | NA | NA | TGTGCCACCAGTGATTTTCGGGGGACCTACGAGCAGTACTTC | CATSDFRGTYEQYF
TRBJ2-1 | TRBV4-1 | NA | few | TGCGCCAGCACCCCTATATCTGGCAATGAGCAGTTCTTC | CASTPISGNEQFF
TRBJ1-5 | TRBV27 | NA | NA | TGTGCCAGCAGCCGGGGGATGTGGCAGCCCCAGCATTTT | CASSRGMWQPQHF
TRBJ1-4 | TRBV9 | TRBD1 | NA | TGTGCCAGCAGCGCGACAGGGGCTAATGAAAAACTGTTTTTT | CASSATGANEKLFF
TRBJ2-4 | TRBV3-1 | TRBD2 | few | TGTGCCAGCAGCCAATTAGCGGGAGGGAACATTCAGTACTTC | CASSQLAGGNIQYF
TRBJ2-5 | TRBV5-1 | NA | few | TGCGCCAGCAGTTATACATCGAGTCCAAGACAAGAGACCCAGTACTTC | CASSYTSSPRQETQYF
TRBJ2-7 | TRBV7-2 | TRBD2 | NA | TGTGCCAGCAGCTTTAGCGGGAGGGCCCTCTACTACGAGCAGTACTTC | CASSFSGRALYYEQYF
TRBJ2-2 | TRBV27 | TRBD2 | NA | TGTGCCAGCAGTTTAAGAATAGCGGGAGGAGCGGGGGAGCTGTTTTTT | CASSLRIAGGAGELFF
TRBJ1-4 | TRBV9 | NA | few | TGTGCCAGCAGCCCAGAAGGTGTTCAGGGGCCTAATGAAAAACTGTTTTTT | CASSPEGVQGPNEKLFF
TRBJ2-7 | TRBV4-2 | TRBD2 | NA | TGTGCCAGCAGCCAAGGCGGGGCTAGCGGGCCTTCCTACGAGCAGTACTTC | CASSQGGASGPSYEQYF
TRBJ2-7 | TRBV2 | TRBD1 | few | TGTGCCAGCAGTGAAGACAGGGGGCTCGAGCAGTACTTC | CASSEDRGLEQYF
TRBJ2-2 | TRBV5-1 | TRBD2 | NA | TGCGCCAGCAGCCCTACTAGCGTAACTTGGGCCGGGGAGCTGTTTTTT | CASSPTSVTWAGELFF
TRBJ2-7 | TRBV20-1 | TRBD2 | few | TGCAGTGCGTCGACTAGCGGGAGGGCTACGAGGCAGTACTTC | CSASTSGRATRQYF
TRBJ2-7 | TRBV7-2 | NA | few | TGTGCCAGCAGCCCCCTGGGCCCCCAACGTCCTCCCTACGAGCAGTACTTC | CASSPLGPQRPPYEQYF
TRBJ1-1 | TRBV15 | NA | NA | TGTGCCACCAGCAGGGATAGGCAGGTGAACACTGAAGCTTTCTTT | CATSRDRQVNTEAFF
TRBJ2-5 | TRBV10-3 | NA | NA | TGTGCCATCAGTGAGTCGGGTACGGAGACCCAGTACTTC | CAISESGTETQYF
TRBJ1-1 | TRBV6-5 | NA | few | TGTGCCAGCAGTTACTGGCAGACAACTGAAGCTTTCTTT | CASSYWQTTEAFF